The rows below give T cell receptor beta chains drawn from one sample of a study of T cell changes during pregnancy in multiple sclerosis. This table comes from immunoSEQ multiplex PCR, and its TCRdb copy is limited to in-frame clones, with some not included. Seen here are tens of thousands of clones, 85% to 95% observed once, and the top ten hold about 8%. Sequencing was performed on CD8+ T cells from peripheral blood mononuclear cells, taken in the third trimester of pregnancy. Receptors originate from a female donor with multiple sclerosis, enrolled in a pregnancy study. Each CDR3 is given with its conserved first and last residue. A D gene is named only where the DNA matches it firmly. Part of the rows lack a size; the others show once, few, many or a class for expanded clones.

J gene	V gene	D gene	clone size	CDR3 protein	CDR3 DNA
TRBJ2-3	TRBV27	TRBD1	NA	CASSYRGWGDTQYF	TGTGCCAGTTCCTACAGGGGGTGGGGGGATACGCAGTATTTT
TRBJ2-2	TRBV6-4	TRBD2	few	CASSDGAGGPTGELFF	TGTGCCAGCAGTGATGGTGCGGGGGGACCCACCGGGGAGCTGTTTTTT
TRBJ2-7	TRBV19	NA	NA	CASSGPVPYEQYF	TGTGCCAGTAGTGGGCCCGTTCCCTACGAGCAGTACTTC
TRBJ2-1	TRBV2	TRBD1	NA	CASSDPQGANEQFF	TGTGCCAGCAGTGACCCCCAGGGGGCCAATGAGCAGTTCTTC
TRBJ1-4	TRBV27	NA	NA	CASSRAGQHNEKLFF	TGTGCCAGCAGCCGAGCCGGACAGCATAATGAAAAACTGTTTTTT
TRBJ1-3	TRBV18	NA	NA	CASSPGADRLNGNTIYF	TGTGCCAGCTCACCGGGGGCGGATAGGCTTAATGGAAACACCATATATTTT
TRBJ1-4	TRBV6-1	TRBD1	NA	CASSELTGANEKLFF	TGTGCCAGCAGTGAGCTGACAGGGGCTAATGAAAAACTGTTTTTT
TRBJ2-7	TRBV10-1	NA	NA	CASSEAGVGEQYF	TGCGCCAGCAGTGAGGCCGGGGTTGGCGAGCAGTACTTC
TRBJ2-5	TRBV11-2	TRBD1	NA	CASSLSVGGGETQYF	TGTGCCAGCAGCTTATCGGTAGGGGGCGGCGAGACCCAGTACTTC
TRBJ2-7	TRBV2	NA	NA	CASREGEQYF	TGTGCCAGCAGGGAGGGAGAGCAGTACTTC
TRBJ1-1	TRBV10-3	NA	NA	CAISSQGITEAFF	TGTGCCATCAGTAGCCAGGGGATCACTGAAGCTTTCTTT
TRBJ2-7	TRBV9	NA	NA	CASSESGNSYEQYF	TGTGCCAGCAGCGAGTCGGGGAACTCCTACGAGCAGTACTTC
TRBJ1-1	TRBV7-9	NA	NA	CASSLYNTEAFF	TGTGCCAGCAGCCTCTATAACACTGAAGCTTTCTTT
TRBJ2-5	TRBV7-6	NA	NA	CASSLAPRGDQETQYF	TGTGCCAGCAGCTTAGCCCCCCGCGGCGACCAAGAGACCCAGTACTTC
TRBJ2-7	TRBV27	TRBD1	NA	CASIPHRDRGIYEQYF	TGTGCCAGCATTCCCCACCGGGACAGGGGCATTTACGAGCAGTACTTC
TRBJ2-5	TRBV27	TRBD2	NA	CASSPGGGVGTQYF	TGTGCCAGCAGCCCTGGCGGGGGGGTAGGGACCCAGTACTTC
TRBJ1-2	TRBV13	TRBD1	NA	CASSLGRQGVIYGYTF	TGTGCCAGCAGCTTGGGACGACAGGGCGTAATCTATGGCTACACCTTC
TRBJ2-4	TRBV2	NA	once	CASSRPSTDKNIQYF	TGTGCCAGCAGTCGACCCTCGACAGATAAAAACATTCAGTACTTC
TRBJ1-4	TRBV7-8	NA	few	CASSLGGKLFF	TGTGCCAGCAGCTTAGGCGGGAAACTGTTTTTT
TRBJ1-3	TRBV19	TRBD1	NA	CASSMGQGTGNTIYF	TGTGCCAGTAGTATGGGACAGGGGACGGGAAACACCATATATTTT
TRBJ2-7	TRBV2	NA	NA	CASRGQYSYEQYF	TGTGCCAGCAGGGGACAATACTCCTACGAGCAGTACTTC
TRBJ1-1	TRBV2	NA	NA	CASISGNTEAFF	TGTGCCAGTATTTCAGGAAACACTGAAGCTTTCTTT
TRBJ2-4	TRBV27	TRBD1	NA	CASSPEVDRGRDIQYF	TGTGCCAGCAGCCCCGAGGTGGACAGGGGGAGGGACATTCAGTACTTC
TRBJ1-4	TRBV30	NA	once	CAWSHRNRTNEKLFF	TGTGCCTGGAGTCACCGGAACAGAACTAATGAAAAACTGTTTTTT
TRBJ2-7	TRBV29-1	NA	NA	CSVRAGSLEQYF	TGCAGCGTTCGTGCAGGGTCGTTAGAGCAGTACTTC
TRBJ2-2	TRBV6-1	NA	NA	CASGGTDTGELFF	TGTGCCAGCGGCGGGACAGACACCGGGGAGCTGTTTTTT
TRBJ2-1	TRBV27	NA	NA	CASSFSPSQGNEQFF	TGTGCCAGCAGTTTTTCCCCGTCCCAGGGCAATGAGCAGTTCTTC
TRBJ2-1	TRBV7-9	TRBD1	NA	CASSYGGGQANNEQFF	TGTGCCAGCAGCTACGGTGGGGGACAGGCAAATAATGAGCAGTTCTTC
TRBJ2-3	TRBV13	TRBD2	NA	CASSSGTSDPHRKYF	TGTGCCAGCAGCTCCGGGACTAGCGACCCCCATAGGAAGTATTTT
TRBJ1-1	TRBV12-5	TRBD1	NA	CASGPEGQGNEAFF	TGTGCTAGTGGTCCAGAAGGACAGGGTAATGAAGCTTTCTTT
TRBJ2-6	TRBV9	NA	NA	CASHGTPLSGANVLTF	TGTGCCAGCCATGGGACTCCACTCTCTGGGGCCAACGTCCTGACTTTC
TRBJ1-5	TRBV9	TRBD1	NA	CASSLGTGNQPQHF	TGTGCCAGCAGCCTAGGGACAGGTAATCAGCCCCAGCATTTT
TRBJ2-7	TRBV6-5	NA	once	CASSFGHSYEQYF	TGTGCCAGCAGCTTCGGACACTCCTACGAGCAGTACTTC
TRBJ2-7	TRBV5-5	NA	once	CASSLGRVTYEQYF	TGTGCCAGCAGCTTAGGCAGGGTAACCTACGAGCAGTACTTC
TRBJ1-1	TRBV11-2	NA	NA	CASSPLVGTEAFF	TGTGCCAGCAGCCCCTTAGTCGGCACTGAAGCTTTCTTT
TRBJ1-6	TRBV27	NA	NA	CASSLSTVYNSPLHF	TGTGCCAGCAGTTTATCGACAGTTTATAATTCACCCCTCCACTTT
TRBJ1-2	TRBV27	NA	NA	CASSLTRTNGNYGYTF	TGTGCCAGCAGTTTAACTCGGACAAACGGGAACTATGGCTACACCTTC
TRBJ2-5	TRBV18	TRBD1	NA	CASSVDRVETQYF	TGTGCCAGCTCAGTAGACAGGGTAGAGACCCAGTACTTC
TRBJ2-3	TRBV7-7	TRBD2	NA	CASSPTSGGLDTQYF	TGTGCTAGCAGCCCAACTAGCGGGGGGTTAGATACGCAGTATTTT
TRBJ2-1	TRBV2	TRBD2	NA	CASSDGSGGLNEQFF	TGTGCCAGCAGTGACGGTTCGGGGGGGCTGAATGAGCAGTTCTTC
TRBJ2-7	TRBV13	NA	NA	CASSLAGGSGYEQYF	TGTGCCAGCAGCTTAGCAGGGGGTAGCGGTTACGAGCAGTACTTC
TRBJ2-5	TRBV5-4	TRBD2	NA	CASSLLLAGTKTQYF	TGTGCCAGCAGCTTGCTCCTAGCGGGGACGAAGACCCAGTACTTC
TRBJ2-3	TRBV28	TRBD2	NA	CASSLSGTMSGDTQYF	TGTGCCAGCAGTTTATCTGGGACTATGAGCGGAGATACGCAGTATTTT
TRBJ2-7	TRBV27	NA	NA	CASSFGPSSYEQYF	TGTGCCAGCAGTTTTGGGCCTTCTTCCTACGAGCAGTACTTC
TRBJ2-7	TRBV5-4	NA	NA	CASSLLAGVHEQYF	TGTGCCAGCAGCTTACTAGCAGGCGTTCACGAGCAGTACTTC
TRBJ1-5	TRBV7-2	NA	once	CASSLIEDQPQHF	TGTGCCAGCAGCTTAATAGAGGATCAGCCCCAGCATTTT
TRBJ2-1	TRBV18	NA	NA	CASSHTSSYNEQFF	TGTGCCAGCTCACATACCAGCTCCTACAATGAGCAGTTCTTC
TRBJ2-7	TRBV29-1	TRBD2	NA	CSVTEPEVGGREQYF	TGCAGCGTGACCGAGCCGGAGGTGGGAGGGCGCGAGCAGTACTTC
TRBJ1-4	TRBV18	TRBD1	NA	CASSRTGQSEKLFF	TGTGCCAGCTCAAGGACAGGGCAAAGTGAAAAACTGTTTTTT
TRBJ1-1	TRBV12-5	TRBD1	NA	CASGLWGTGLRDTEAFF	TGTGCTAGTGGTTTGTGGGGGACAGGCCTCAGGGACACTGAAGCTTTCTTT
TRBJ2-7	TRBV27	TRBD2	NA	CASSLSIGGGAHEQYF	TGTGCCAGCAGTTTATCGATAGGCGGGGGGGCCCACGAGCAGTACTTC
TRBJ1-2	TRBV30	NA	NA	CAWSVRVTNYGYTF	TGTGCCTGGAGTGTGCGGGTAACTAACTATGGCTACACCTTC
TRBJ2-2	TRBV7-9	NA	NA	CASSPDWDTGELFF	TGTGCCAGCAGCCCTGACTGGGACACCGGGGAGCTGTTTTTT
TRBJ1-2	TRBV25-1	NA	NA	CASSYRIGDGYTF	TGTGCCAGCAGTTATAGGATAGGGGATGGCTACACCTTC